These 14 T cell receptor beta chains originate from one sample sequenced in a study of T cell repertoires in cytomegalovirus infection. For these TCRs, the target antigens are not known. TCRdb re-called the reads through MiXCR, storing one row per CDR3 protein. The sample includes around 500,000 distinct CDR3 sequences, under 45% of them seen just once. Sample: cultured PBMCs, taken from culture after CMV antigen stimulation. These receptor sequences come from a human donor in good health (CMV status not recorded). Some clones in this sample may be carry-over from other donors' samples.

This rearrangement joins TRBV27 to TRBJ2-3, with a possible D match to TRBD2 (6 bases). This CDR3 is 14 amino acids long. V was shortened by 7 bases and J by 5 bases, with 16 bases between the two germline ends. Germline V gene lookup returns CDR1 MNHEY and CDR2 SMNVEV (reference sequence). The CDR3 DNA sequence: TGTGCCAGCAAAAGAGCGGCGCGGGGAGATACGCAGTATTTT. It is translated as CASKRAARGDTQYF.

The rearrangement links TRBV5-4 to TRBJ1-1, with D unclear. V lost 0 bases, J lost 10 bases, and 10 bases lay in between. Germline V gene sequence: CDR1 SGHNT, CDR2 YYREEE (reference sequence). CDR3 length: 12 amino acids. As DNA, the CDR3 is TGTGCCAGCAGCTTGGCCGGGAAAGGAGCTTTCTTT. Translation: CASSLAGKGAFF.

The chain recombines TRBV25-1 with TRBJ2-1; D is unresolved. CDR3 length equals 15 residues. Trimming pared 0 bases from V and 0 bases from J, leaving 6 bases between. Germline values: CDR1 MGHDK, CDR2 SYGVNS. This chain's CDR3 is CASSEYLSSYNEQFF. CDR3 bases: TGTGCCAGCAGTGAATATTTGAGCTCCTACAATGAGCAGTTCTTC.

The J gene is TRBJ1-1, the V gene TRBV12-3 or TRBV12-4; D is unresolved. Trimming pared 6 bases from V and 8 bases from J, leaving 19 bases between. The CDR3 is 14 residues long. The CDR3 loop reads CASSLGSTVNEAFF. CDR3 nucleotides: TGTGCCAGCAGCCTCGGGTCTACTGTAAACGAAGCTTTCTTT.

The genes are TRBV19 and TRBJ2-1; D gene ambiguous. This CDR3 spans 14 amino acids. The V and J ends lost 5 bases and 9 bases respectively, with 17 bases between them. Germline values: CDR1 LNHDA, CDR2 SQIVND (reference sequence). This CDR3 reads CASSPVVGFGEQFF. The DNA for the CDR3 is TGTGCCAGTAGTCCCGTAGTTGGATTCGGTGAGCAGTTCTTC.

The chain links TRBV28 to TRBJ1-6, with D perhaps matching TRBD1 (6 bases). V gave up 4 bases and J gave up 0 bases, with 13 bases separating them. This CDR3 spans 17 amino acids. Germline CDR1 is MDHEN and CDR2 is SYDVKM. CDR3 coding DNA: TGTGCCAGCAGTTCTCAGGGGATCAGCTCCTATAATTCACCCCTCCACTTT. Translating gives CASSSQGISSYNSPLHF.

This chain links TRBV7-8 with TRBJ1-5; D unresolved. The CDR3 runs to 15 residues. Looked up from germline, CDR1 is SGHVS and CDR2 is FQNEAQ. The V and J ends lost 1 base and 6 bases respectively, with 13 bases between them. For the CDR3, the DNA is TGTGCCAGCAGCTTAGGACGCGGAAAGGGTCAGCCCCAGCATTTT. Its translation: CASSLGRGKGQPQHF.

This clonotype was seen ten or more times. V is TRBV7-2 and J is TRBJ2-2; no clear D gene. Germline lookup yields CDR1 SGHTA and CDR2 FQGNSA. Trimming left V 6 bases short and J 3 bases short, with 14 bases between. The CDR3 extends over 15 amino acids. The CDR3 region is CASRENRGYTGELFF. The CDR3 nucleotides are TGTGCCAGCAGGGAAAACAGAGGTTACACCGGGGAGCTGTTTTTT.

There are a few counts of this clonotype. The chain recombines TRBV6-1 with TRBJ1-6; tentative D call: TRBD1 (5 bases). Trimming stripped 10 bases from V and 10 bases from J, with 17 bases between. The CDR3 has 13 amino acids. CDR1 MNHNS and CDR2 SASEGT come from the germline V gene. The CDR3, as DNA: TGTGCCACCACAGGTCCCCGGTGGTCACCCCTCCACTTT. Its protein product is CATTGPRWSPLHF.

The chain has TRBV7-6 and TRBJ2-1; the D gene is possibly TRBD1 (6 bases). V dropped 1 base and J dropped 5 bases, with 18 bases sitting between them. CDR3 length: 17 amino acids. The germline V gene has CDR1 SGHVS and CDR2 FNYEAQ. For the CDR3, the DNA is TGTGCCAGCAGCTTAGGGGCGGCAGGGGTGTTCCACAATGAGCAGTTCTTC. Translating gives CASSLGAAGVFHNEQFF.

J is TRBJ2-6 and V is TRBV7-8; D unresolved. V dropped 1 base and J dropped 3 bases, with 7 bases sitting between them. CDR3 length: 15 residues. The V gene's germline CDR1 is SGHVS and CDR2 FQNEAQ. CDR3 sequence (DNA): TGTGCCAGCAGCTTAGGCGTCGATGGGGCCAACGTCCTGACTTTC. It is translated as CASSLGVDGANVLTF.

CDR3 coding DNA: TGTGCCAGCAGTTACCCCCAACTAGCGGGGCGGTATGAGCAGTTCTTC. Translating gives CASSYPQLAGRYEQFF. V usage is TRBV6-8 and J usage is TRBJ2-1; 10 bases are a match to TRBD2. Losses at the gene ends were 2 bases for V and 8 bases for J; bases not matched to a gene: 9. The CDR3 covers 16 residues. Germline-derived CDR1 and CDR2 are MNHGY and SAAAGT.

The CDR3 bases are TGTGCCAGCAGCTCAGGGGATTATAGCAATCAGCCCCAGCATTTT. Translated, it gives CASSSGDYSNQPQHF. This chain uses TRBV7-1 with TRBJ1-5; no firm D call. TRBV7-1 is sorted into the ORF group, with uncertain function. V was clipped by 1 base and J by 0 bases, with 7 bases between them. The CDR3 runs to 15 residues.

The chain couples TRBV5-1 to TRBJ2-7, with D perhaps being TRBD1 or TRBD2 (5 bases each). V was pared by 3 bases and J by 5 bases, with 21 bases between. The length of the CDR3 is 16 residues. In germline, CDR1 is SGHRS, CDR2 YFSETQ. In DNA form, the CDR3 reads TGCGCCAGCAGCTACCACCGGGACGGAGCTCTCGACGAGCAGTACTTC. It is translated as CASSYHRDGALDEQYF. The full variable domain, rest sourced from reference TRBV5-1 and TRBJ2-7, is KAGVTQTPRYLIKTRGQQVTLSCSPISGHRSVSWYQQTPGQGLQFLFEYFSETQRNKGNFPGRFSGRQFSNSRSEMNVSTLELGDSALYLCASSYHRDGALDEQYFGPGTRLTVT.